The 4 T cell receptor beta chains reported below all come from one sample, sequenced in a study of radiotherapy plus CTLA-4 blockade in lung cancer. Only in-frame clones appear in the TCRdb table, and some are missing; sequencing was by immunoSEQ multiplex PCR. This table holds roughly 92,000 clones, approximately 86% found once. The sequences come from peripheral blood, collected from a patient treated with radiotherapy plus ipilimumab. All receptors come from a human donor with non-small cell lung cancer who had a partial response to radiotherapy plus ipilimumab.

V usage is TRBV10-2 and J usage is TRBJ1-1; tentative D call: TRBD1 (6 bases). V gave up 9 bases and J gave up 2 bases, with 10 bases separating them. Germline CDR1 is WSHSY and CDR2 is SAAADI. This CDR3 has 12 residues. The DNA for the CDR3 is TGCGCCAGTTGGGACAAAAACACTGAAGCTTTCTTT. Protein product: CASWDKNTEAFF.

Worth noting for this clone: The identical CDR3 is also encoded by other nucleotide sequences in the sample. V gene TRBV6-5 combines with J gene TRBJ2-2; TRBD2 aligns across 7 bases. Germline CDR1 and CDR2: MNHEY and SVGAGI. This CDR3 contains 14 residues. V dropped 6 bases and J dropped 7; count of bases not matched to a gene: 8. CDR3 bases: TGTGCCAGCAGAACGGGGGGTATGGTCGGGGAGCTGTTTTTT. Residues: CASRTGGMVGELFF.

V is TRBV4-1 and J is TRBJ2-3, with D maybe TRBD2 (5 bases). Trimming took off 4 bases at V and 6 bases at J, with 8 bases between the two ends. CDR3 size: 12 residues. Germline V CDR1 and CDR2: MGHRA, YSYEKL. CDR3 residues: CASSPPGDTQYF. CDR3 DNA: TGCGCCAGCAGCCCACCGGGGGATACGCAGTATTTT.

The J gene is TRBJ2-3, the V gene TRBV5-6; 12 bases are a match to TRBD1. The CDR3 totals 17 residues. Trimming removed 3 bases from V and 2 bases from J; junction bases left unmatched: 7. The germline gives CDR1 SGHDT, CDR2 YYEEEE. The CDR3 here is CASSSRDRGRFTDTQYF. CDR3 coding DNA: TGTGCCAGCAGCTCCCGGGACAGGGGGCGATTCACAGATACGCAGTATTTT.